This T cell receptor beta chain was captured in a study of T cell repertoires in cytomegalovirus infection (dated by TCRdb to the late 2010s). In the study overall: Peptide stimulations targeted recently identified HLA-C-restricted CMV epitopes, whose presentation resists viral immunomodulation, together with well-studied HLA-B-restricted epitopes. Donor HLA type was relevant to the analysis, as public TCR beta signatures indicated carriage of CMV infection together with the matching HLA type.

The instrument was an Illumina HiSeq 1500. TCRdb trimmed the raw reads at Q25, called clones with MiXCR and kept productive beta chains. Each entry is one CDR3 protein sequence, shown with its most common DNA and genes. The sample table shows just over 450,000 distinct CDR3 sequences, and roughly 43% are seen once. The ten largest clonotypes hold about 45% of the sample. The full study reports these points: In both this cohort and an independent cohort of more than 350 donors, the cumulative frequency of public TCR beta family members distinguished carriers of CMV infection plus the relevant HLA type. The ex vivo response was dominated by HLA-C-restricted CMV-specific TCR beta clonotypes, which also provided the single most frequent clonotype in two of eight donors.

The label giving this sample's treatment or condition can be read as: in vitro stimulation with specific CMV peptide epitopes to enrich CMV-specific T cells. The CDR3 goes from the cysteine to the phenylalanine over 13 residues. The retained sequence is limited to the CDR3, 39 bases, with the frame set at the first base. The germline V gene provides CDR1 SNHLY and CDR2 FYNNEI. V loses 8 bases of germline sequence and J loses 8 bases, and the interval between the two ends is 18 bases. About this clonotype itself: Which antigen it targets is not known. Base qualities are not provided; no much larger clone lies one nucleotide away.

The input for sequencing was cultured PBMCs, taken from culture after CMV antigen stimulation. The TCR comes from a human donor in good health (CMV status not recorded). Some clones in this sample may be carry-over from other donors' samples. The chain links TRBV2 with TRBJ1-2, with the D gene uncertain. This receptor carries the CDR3 CASALEVGGGYTF. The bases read TGTGCCAGCGCCCTCGAAGTAGGAGGCGGCTACACCTTC.